The 32 T cell receptor beta chains given below trace back to one sample, sequenced in a study of shared clonotypes between healthy human individuals. Sequenced by immunoSEQ multiplex PCR; TCRdb stores in-frame clones only, minus some. The sample holds some 1.1 million clones, roughly 80% seen once. The sequenced sample consisted of memory CD4+ T cells from PBMCs. As for subset: CD45RA-negative fraction. The receptor set was obtained from a man between 18 and 29 years old in good health. Some clones in this sample may be carry-over from other donors' samples.

The V call is TRBV6-6, the J call TRBJ1-4; tentative D call: TRBD1 (6 bases). There are 14 residues in the CDR3. Between the trimmed V and J ends, which lost 2 bases and 4 bases, there was a span of 8 bases. Per the germline V gene, CDR1 is MNHNY and CDR2 is SVGAGI (reference sequence). Here the CDR3 reads CASSYAGVNEKLFF. The CDR3 DNA sequence: TGTGCCAGCAGTTACGCAGGGGTTAATGAAAAACTGTTTTTT.

As concerns this clone: It is likely a read error, because the conserved phenylalanine at the end of the CDR3 is missing. The V and J genes are TRBV29-1 and TRBJ1-2; no clear D gene. Trimming removed 7 bases at V and 6 bases at J, with 12 bases between. CDR1 is SQVTM and CDR2 is ANQGSEA in the germline V gene. The CDR3 runs 11 residues. CDR3 loop: CSESSNHGYTL. CDR3 sequence (DNA): TGCAGCGAGTCCTCAAACCATGGCTACACCCTC.

The chain couples TRBV5-4 to TRBJ1-2; the D is unclear. Germline assignment: CDR1 SGHNT and CDR2 YYREEE (reference sequence). The CDR3 extends over 13 amino acids. V was cut by 0 bases and J by 2 bases, with 5 bases left in between. CDR3 in DNA: TGTGCCAGCAGCTTGGGCAGAAACTATGGCTACACCTTC. Translated: CASSLGRNYGYTF.

V usage is TRBV30 and J usage is TRBJ2-1, with D tentatively TRBD2 (6 bases). V was trimmed by 1 base and J by 4 bases, leaving 14 bases between them. Germline CDR1 is GTSNPN and CDR2 is SVGIG (reference sequence). This CDR3 region has 15 residues. As DNA, the CDR3 is TGTGCCTGGAGTGGGAGGGGCGGCCGATACAATGAGCAGTTCTTC. It specifies CAWSGRGGRYNEQFF.

As to this clone: The sample carries other DNA sequences with the same CDR3. The chain carries TRBV5-4 and TRBJ2-3; D is undetermined. CDR3 length: 13 residues. CDR1 and CDR2 (germline): SGHNT, YYREEE (reference sequence). V was pared by 4 bases and J by 0 bases, with 6 bases between. The CDR3 sequence: CASSPDSTDTQYF. The DNA for the CDR3 is TGTGCCAGCAGCCCCGATAGCACAGATACGCAGTATTTT.

This sequence joins TRBV7-6 and TRBJ2-1; 10 nucleotides line up with TRBD2. J lost 9 bases, V lost 1 base, and 6 bases had no gene match. Germline-derived CDR1 and CDR2 are SGHVS and FNYEAQ. This CDR3 has 15 residues. Here the CDR3 reads CASSLVLAGVSEQFF. The CDR3 coding sequence is TGTGCCAGCAGCTTAGTTCTAGCGGGAGTTAGTGAGCAGTTCTTC.

Here the CDR3 reads CASSVHSGSLEQYF. The CDR3 bases are TGTGCCAGCAGCGTACATAGCGGCTCCCTCGAGCAGTACTTC. The rearrangement uses TRBV9 and TRBJ2-7; D might be TRBD2 (6 bases). The germline V gene has CDR1 SGDLS and CDR2 YYNGEE. The CDR3 extends over 14 amino acids. The V and J ends lost 1 base and 6 bases respectively, with 14 bases between them.

The rearrangement joins TRBV27 to TRBJ2-1; D possibly matches TRBD1 or TRBD2 (5 bases each). Deletions cut 5 bases from V and 4 bases from J, with 15 bases between. This CDR3 is built from 15 residues. Germline assignment: CDR1 MNHEY and CDR2 SMNVEV (reference sequence). CDR3 in amino acids: CASSNPGLGYNEQFF. The DNA for the CDR3 is TGTGCCAGCAGTAACCCGGGGCTGGGATACAATGAGCAGTTCTTC.

J is TRBJ1-1 and V is TRBV6-1, with TRBD1 matching 7 bases. The V segment lost 2 bases and the J segment 3 bases; nucleotides outside the gene matches: 18. Germline CDR1 MNHNS, CDR2 SASEGT. CDR3 length equals 19 residues. The CDR3, as DNA: TGTGCCAGCAGTGAATATCTTAGTGTGGCAGGGGGGGTCGACACTGAAGCTTTCTTT. Its translation is CASSEYLSVAGGVDTEAFF.

This chain joins TRBV6-4 and TRBJ1-2; 7 nucleotides agree with TRBD1. From germline, CDR1 is MRHNA and CDR2 SNTAGT. After removal of 6 bases from V and 4 bases from J, the junction contained 5 bases not matched to a gene. The CDR3 extends over 13 amino acids. CDR3: CASSDRDGYGYTF. CDR3 nucleotides: TGTGCCAGCAGCGACAGGGATGGCTATGGCTACACCTTC.

The J gene is TRBJ2-3, the V gene TRBV28; tentative D call: TRBD2 (6 bases). The length of the CDR3 is 15 residues. V lost 4 bases to trimming and J lost 1 base, with 12 bases between them. Germline loops: CDR1 MDHEN, CDR2 SYDVKM. CDR3 bases: TGTGCCAGCAGTTCGGGAGCGGCGGGCACAGATACGCAGTATTTT. Translation gives CASSSGAAGTDTQYF.

This chain joins TRBV4-3 and TRBJ2-7, with 9 bases matching TRBD2. Losses at the gene ends were 4 bases for V and 3 bases for J; bases not matched to a gene: 7. CDR1 and CDR2 (germline): LGHNA, YSLEER. There are 15 residues in the CDR3. The CDR3 coding sequence is TGCGCCAGCAGCCGACCCCTAGCGGGGATCTACGAGCAGTACTTC. This translates into CASSRPLAGIYEQYF.

The J gene is TRBJ2-3, the V gene TRBV6-1; a possible D gene is TRBD1 (6 bases). Germline V lookup: CDR1 MNHNS, CDR2 SASEGT. The CDR3 totals 14 residues. Between the trimmed V and J ends, which lost 0 bases and 4 bases, there was a span of 8 bases. The CDR3, as DNA: TGTGCCAGCAGTGAAGCCCCAGGGGCAGATACGCAGTATTTT. Translating it yields CASSEAPGADTQYF.

In this sample, this clone turned up once. The genes are TRBV7-2 and TRBJ1-2; D unclear. Between the trimmed V and J ends, which lost 1 base and 4 bases, there was a span of 7 bases. The germline V gene has CDR1 SGHTA and CDR2 FQGNSA. CDR3 length: 13 residues. Here the CDR3 DNA reads TGTGCCAGCAGCTTAGATAACAGCTATGGCTACACCTTC. Translated: CASSLDNSYGYTF.

The V gene is TRBV6-6, the J gene TRBJ1-4, with TRBD1 identical over 7 bases. Germline V gene sequence: CDR1 MNHNY, CDR2 SVGAGI (reference sequence). The J segment lost 0 bases and the V segment lost 5 bases, leaving 6 bases of the junction unmatched. The CDR3 covers 16 residues. CDR3 sequence reads: CASSPWDSATNEKLFF. CDR3 in DNA: TGTGCCAGCAGTCCCTGGGACAGCGCAACTAATGAAAAACTGTTTTTT.

This clone was seen once. V gene TRBV9 combines with J gene TRBJ2-2; 8 nucleotides agree with TRBD1. V gave up 4 bases and J gave up 4 bases; unmatched junction bases: 15. Germline CDR1 reads SGDLS; CDR2 reads YYNGEE. The length of the CDR3 is 18 residues. CDR3 protein: CASSPKGPGQAITGELFF. CDR3 DNA sequence: TGTGCCAGCAGCCCGAAAGGTCCGGGACAGGCGATCACCGGGGAGCTGTTTTTT.

This chain connects TRBV4-2 to TRBJ1-2; TRBD1 is a possible D gene (5 bases). Trimming cost V 0 bases and J 5 bases, with 13 bases left between them. This CDR3 spans 15 amino acids. Germline assignment: CDR1 LGHNA and CDR2 YNFKEQ. In nucleotides, the CDR3 is TGTGCCAGCAGCCAAGAAGTTAGGGACGGATATGGCTACACCTTC. It encodes CASSQEVRDGYGYTF.

The chain has TRBV9 and TRBJ2-7; 9 bases agree with TRBD2. The germline CDR1 and CDR2 sequences are SGDLS and YYNGEE. This CDR3 has 16 amino acids. Unmatched junction bases numbered 10, after V lost 4 bases and J lost 2 bases. CDR3 bases: TGTGCCAGCAGCCCCCTTCTTGCGGGAGGGCCCTACGAGCAGTACTTC. Translated, it gives CASSPLLAGGPYEQYF. Using reference TRBV9 and TRBJ2-7 for the parts outside the CDR3, the full variable domain is DSGVTQTPKHLITATGQRVTLRCSPRSGDLSVYWYQQSLDQGLQFLIQYYNGEERAKGNILERFSAQQFPDLHSELNLSSLELGDSALYFCASSPLLAGGPYEQYFGPGTRLTVT.

This chain uses TRBV5-4 with TRBJ2-1, with 12 bases aligning to TRBD1. Trimming took 4 bases from V and 2 from J; bases not matched to a gene: 13. This CDR3 is built from 19 residues. Germline assignment: CDR1 SGHNT and CDR2 YYREEE (reference sequence). This chain's CDR3 is CASSPKGPGTGGTYNEQFF. In DNA, the CDR3 is TGTGCCAGCAGCCCAAAGGGGCCCGGGACAGGGGGCACCTACAATGAGCAGTTCTTC.

V usage is TRBV28 and J usage is TRBJ2-7; 10 bases agree with TRBD2. The germline V gene has CDR1 MDHEN and CDR2 SYDVKM. J was trimmed by 2 bases and V by 8 bases; bases with no gene match: 18. This CDR3 comprises 18 residues. The CDR3 DNA follows: TGTGCCAGCCGTAAACAGGGGGGTAGCGGGAGGTCCCCCTACGAGCAGTACTTC. It encodes CASRKQGGSGRSPYEQYF. The full variable domain, completed using reference TRBV28 and TRBJ2-7, is DVKVTQSSRYLVKRTGEKVFLECVQDMDHENMFWYRQDPGLGLRLIYFSYDVKMKEKGDIPEGYSVSREKKERFSLILESASTNQTSMYLCASRKQGGSGRSPYEQYFGPGTRLTVT.

The rearrangement joins TRBV7-3 to TRBJ2-1; TRBD2 aligns across 9 bases. V shed 6 bases, J shed 2 bases, and the junction held 5 bases outside the gene matches. Per the germline V gene, CDR1 is SGHTA and CDR2 is FQGTGA. This CDR3 has 15 amino acids. The CDR3 is CASSPIAGAYNEQFF. CDR3 DNA sequence: TGTGCCAGCAGTCCCATAGCGGGAGCCTACAATGAGCAGTTCTTC.

The chain combines TRBV19 with TRBJ2-3; D is undetermined. The CDR3 runs 14 residues. Germline lookup yields CDR1 LNHDA and CDR2 SQIVND (reference sequence). The V and J ends lost 6 bases and 3 bases respectively, with 13 bases between them. Written as DNA, the CDR3 is TGTGCCAGTAGCACATTTTACCTTACAGATACGCAGTATTTT. Translated, it gives CASSTFYLTDTQYF.

V is TRBV2 and J is TRBJ2-2; D may be TRBD1 or TRBD2 (6 bases each). Germline lookup yields CDR1 SNHLY and CDR2 FYNNEI. CDR3 length: 15 amino acids. V lost 6 bases and J lost 2, with 13 bases in between. In DNA, the CDR3 is TGTGCCAGCAGGGACCGGGGGCGAAACACCGGGGAGCTGTTTTTT. This codes for CASRDRGRNTGELFF.

The CDR3 region is CASRYRADPSTNEKLFF. CDR3 coding DNA: TGCGCCAGCAGGTACAGGGCGGACCCCTCAACTAATGAAAAACTGTTTTTT. This rearrangement joins TRBV4-3 to TRBJ1-4; D perhaps matches TRBD1 (6 bases). Germline V gene lookup returns CDR1 LGHNA and CDR2 YSLEER. The CDR3 is 17 amino acids. V was clipped by 6 bases and J by 0 bases, with 17 bases between them.

The chain has TRBV6-5 and TRBJ2-3, with 10 bases matching TRBD1. CDR1 is MNHEY and CDR2 is SVGAGI in the germline V gene. The ends lost 0 bases at V and 11 bases at J; junction bases unmatched: 2. The CDR3 has 13 amino acids. CDR3 nucleotide sequence: TGTGCCAGCAGTTACTCGGGGGACAGGGGGCAGTATTTT. Translating gives CASSYSGDRGQYF.

The rearrangement links TRBV28 to TRBJ1-2; 9 bases align to TRBD1. Germline assignment: CDR1 MDHEN and CDR2 SYDVKM. The CDR3 length is 16 residues. Trimming removed 9 bases from V and 7 bases from J; junction bases left unmatched: 18. Here the CDR3 DNA reads TGTGCCAGTTCAATAGGGACAGGGAGTTCCCTAAGTGGCTACACCTTC. It translates to CASSIGTGSSLSGYTF.

DNA for the CDR3: TGTGCCAGCAGCTTAGTGGGCAGTCCCTACAATGAGCAGTTCTTC. Translation gives CASSLVGSPYNEQFF. The rearrangement links TRBV7-9 to TRBJ2-1; D remains unclear. V lost 1 base to trimming and J lost 2 bases, with 9 bases between them. CDR1 is SEHNR, CDR2 FQNEAQ, per germline (reference sequence). The CDR3 spans 15 residues.

J is TRBJ2-1 and V is TRBV27; 7 positions match TRBD1. The germline V gene has CDR1 MNHEY and CDR2 SMNVEV (reference sequence). Trimming at V came to 2 bases and at J to 5 bases, leaving 0 bases not matched to a gene. The CDR3 has 13 amino acids. CDR3 residues: CASSLRGHNEQFF. The DNA of the CDR3 is TGTGCCAGCAGTTTAAGGGGGCACAATGAGCAGTTCTTC.

Regarding this clone: The same CDR3 is also encoded by other DNA sequences in this sample. This chain uses TRBV5-5 with TRBJ2-7; D uncertain. Per the germline V gene, CDR1 is SGHKS and CDR2 is YYEKEE (reference sequence). The CDR3 runs 12 residues. V shed 4 bases and J shed 0 bases, with 5 bases lying between them. In DNA, the CDR3 is TGTGCCAGCAGCCAATCCTCCTACGAGCAGTACTTC. Translated: CASSQSSYEQYF.

As for this clone: Other DNA sequences in this specimen translate into the identical CDR3. The CDR3 DNA sequence: TGTGCCAGCTCACCACCCTTAGGCACAGATACGCAGTATTTT. It is translated as CASSPPLGTDTQYF. The chain carries TRBV18 and TRBJ2-3; D is undetermined. The germline V and J ends were trimmed by 0 bases and 1 base, with 5 bases remaining between them. CDR3 length: 14 residues. Looked up from germline, CDR1 is KGHSH and CDR2 is LQKENI.

The V and J genes are TRBV2 and TRBJ2-7; D not resolved. V gave up 0 bases and J gave up 9 bases, with 15 bases separating them. CDR1 is SNHLY and CDR2 is FYNNEI in the germline V gene. This CDR3 is 14 amino acids long. Here the CDR3 reads CASSEALPGYGQYF. DNA of the CDR3: TGTGCCAGCAGTGAAGCGCTTCCCGGTTATGGGCAGTACTTC. The entire variable domain, with the rest obtained from reference TRBV2 and TRBJ2-7, is as follows: EPEVTQTPSHQVTQMGQEVILRCVPISNHLYFYWYRQILGQKVEFLVSFYNNEISEKSEIFDDQFSVERPDGSNFTLKIRSTKLEDSAMYFCASSEALPGYGQYFGPGTRLTVT.

The chain joins TRBV5-4 to TRBJ2-5; the match to TRBD2 covers 12 bases. The germline V gene encodes CDR1 SGHNT and CDR2 YYREEE (reference sequence). The ends lost 4 bases at V and 9 bases at J; junction bases unmatched: 13. The CDR3 extends over 16 amino acids. The CDR3 spells CASSVRTSGDKMAQYF. As DNA, the CDR3 is TGTGCCAGCAGCGTCCGGACTAGCGGGGACAAGATGGCCCAGTACTTC.